The 20 T cell receptor beta chains reported below all come from one sample, sequenced in a study of blood T cell repertoires in COVID-19 (dated by TCRdb to 2020 to 2022). Libraries were made using the immunoSEQ multiplex PCR assay. TCRdb re-hosts the immuneACCESS table, in-frame sequences only. Its copies lack some clones; in the studies checked, an unresolved V gene accounts for under half of them, and the cause for the rest is not known. This sample gives about 200,000 clones in total; approximately 80% of them show up just once. The ten top clones hold approximately 8% of the sample. Sample: peripheral blood. The receptors were sampled from a woman aged 80 or older with COVID-19, enrolled during active disease.

The chain is built from TRBV5-1 and TRBJ2-3; D is possibly TRBD2 (5 bases). Between the trimmed V and J ends, which lost 5 bases and 0 bases, there was a span of 10 bases. Germline lookup yields CDR1 SGHRS and CDR2 YFSETQ. The CDR3 totals 14 residues. The CDR3 coding sequence is TGCGCCAGCAGGGTAGCGATTAGCACAGATACGCAGTATTTT. This translates into CASRVAISTDTQYF.

The rearrangement links TRBV19 to TRBJ1-1; D is perhaps TRBD1 (5 bases). Germline V gene sequence: CDR1 LNHDA, CDR2 SQIVND (reference sequence). This CDR3 has 12 amino acids. With 5 bases removed from V and 9 bases from J, the gap between germline ends came to 13 bases. The CDR3 sequence: CASSSSRGKAFF. CDR3 bases: TGTGCCAGTAGTTCCTCGCGGGGCAAAGCTTTCTTT.

The chain joins TRBV3-1 (or the pseudogene TRBV3-2) to TRBJ2-5; 8 nucleotides agree with TRBD1. The CDR3 contains 14 residues. After removal of 4 bases from V and 2 bases from J, the junction contained 3 bases not matched to a gene. Looked up from germline, CDR1 is LGHDT and CDR2 is YNNKEL (reference sequence). The DNA of the CDR3 is TGTGCCAGCAGCCCCGGACAGGGTCAAGAGACCCAGTACTTC. It translates to CASSPGQGQETQYF.

The chain is built from TRBV5-1 and TRBJ1-2; TRBD1 aligns across 10 bases. The CDR3 is 15 residues long. The ends lost 4 bases at V and 7 bases at J; junction bases unmatched: 10. Germline assignment: CDR1 SGHRS and CDR2 YFSETQ. This CDR3 is CASSRRTGGLVGYTF. CDR3 coding DNA: TGCGCCAGCAGCCGGAGGACAGGGGGTCTGGTTGGCTACACCTTC.

CDR3 loop: CASSPPGSGGIDTQYF. The CDR3 DNA follows: TGTGCCAGCAGTCCACCGGGGAGCGGGGGGATAGATACGCAGTATTTT. This rearrangement joins TRBV27 to TRBJ2-3; 9 bases align to TRBD2. Trimming removed 5 bases from V and 5 bases from J; junction bases left unmatched: 11. The CDR3 runs to 16 residues. CDR1 is MNHEY and CDR2 is SMNVEV in the germline V gene (reference sequence).

This clone appeared a single time. The rearrangement links TRBV5-1 to TRBJ1-4; a weak D match, TRBD1 (5 bases). CDR1 and CDR2 (germline): SGHRS, YFSETQ. The CDR3 totals 16 residues. V was trimmed by 2 bases and J by 9 bases, leaving 20 bases between them. The CDR3, as DNA: TGCGCCAGCAGCTTTGGGGGGTCGTCTGAATCCAAAAAACTGTTTTTT. This encodes CASSFGGSSESKKLFF.

About this clone: Other DNA sequences in this specimen translate into the identical CDR3. This chain joins TRBV5-1 and TRBJ2-2; D remains unclear. Germline CDR1 reads SGHRS; CDR2 reads YFSETQ. Trimming removed 0 bases at V and 4 bases at J, with 4 bases between. The CDR3 consists of 13 residues. The CDR3 is CASSLGATGELFF. As DNA, the CDR3 is TGCGCCAGCAGCTTGGGGGCCACCGGGGAGCTGTTTTTT.

The gene calls are TRBV7-2 and TRBJ1-2, with TRBD1 matching over 7 bases. V dropped 5 bases and J dropped 5; count of bases not matched to a gene: 5. The CDR3 loop spans 13 amino acids. CDR1 and CDR2 from the germline V gene are SGHTA and FQGNSA. The CDR3, as DNA: TGTGCCAGCAGCCCGACAGGGCGTTATGGCTACACCTTC. Translating gives CASSPTGRYGYTF.

This clone was counted a single time. The J gene is TRBJ2-3, the V gene TRBV3-1 (or the pseudogene TRBV3-2); TRBD2 agrees at 7 bases. With 3 bases clipped from V and 2 bases from J, the junction kept 8 bases outside the gene matches. This CDR3 region has 16 residues. The V gene's germline CDR1 is LGHDT and CDR2 YNNKEL (reference sequence). The CDR3 here is CASSHAWRETTDTQYF. In nucleotides, the CDR3 is TGTGCCAGCAGCCACGCCTGGCGGGAGACCACAGATACGCAGTATTTT.

The rearrangement uses TRBV30 and TRBJ2-1; no reliable D call. V dropped 3 bases and J dropped 4 bases, with 7 bases sitting between them. The length of the CDR3 is 12 residues. The germline gives CDR1 GTSNPN, CDR2 SVGIG (reference sequence). The CDR3 DNA reads TGTGCCTGGAGGCGGCTGTACAATGAGCAGTTCTTC. Its protein product is CAWRRLYNEQFF. The variable domain in full, with the rest retrieved from reference TRBV30 and TRBJ2-1, is SQTIHQWPATLVQPVGSPLSLECTVEGTSNPNLYWYRQAAGRGLQLLFYSVGIGQISSEVPQNLSASRPQDRQFILSSKKLLLSDSGFYLCAWRRLYNEQFFGPGTRLTVL.

This chain connects TRBV9 to TRBJ2-5, with 8 bases aligning to TRBD2. With V trimmed by 4 bases and J by 1 base, 9 bases remained unmatched. The CDR3 extends over 16 amino acids. The V gene's germline CDR1 is SGDLS and CDR2 YYNGEE. CDR3 sequence: CASSPRPGLGQETQYF. CDR3 coding DNA: TGTGCCAGCAGCCCGAGGCCGGGACTAGGCCAAGAGACCCAGTACTTC.

This chain connects TRBV28 to TRBJ1-1; TRBD1 might be the D (5 bases). V was trimmed by 8 bases and J by 3 bases, leaving 13 bases between them. The CDR3 consists of 13 residues. Germline CDR1 reads MDHEN; CDR2 reads SYDVKM. CDR3 in amino acids: CASRPGRYTEAFF. In DNA form, the CDR3 reads TGTGCCAGCCGTCCAGGGCGCTACACTGAAGCTTTCTTT.

V and J are TRBV3-1 (or the pseudogene TRBV3-2) and TRBJ1-2; D possibly corresponds to TRBD1 (5 bases). The CDR3 runs to 15 residues. From germline, CDR1 is LGHDT and CDR2 YNNKEL (reference sequence). Trimming pared 3 bases from V and 1 base from J, leaving 12 bases between. CDR3 sequence (DNA): TGTGCCAGCAGCCATAGACAGATCCGTAACTATGGCTACACCTTC. It is translated as CASSHRQIRNYGYTF.

V and J are TRBV6-5 and TRBJ2-5; 7 nucleotides align to TRBD1. The CDR3 extends over 12 amino acids. Germline CDR1 MNHEY, CDR2 SVGAGI. The ends lost 9 bases at V and 7 bases at J; junction bases unmatched: 8. CDR3 sequence: CASRQGSRTQYF. The CDR3 bases are TGTGCCAGTCGACAGGGATCGAGGACCCAGTACTTC.

This rearrangement joins TRBV6-5 to TRBJ1-4; a possible D gene is TRBD1 (6 bases). Germline loops: CDR1 MNHEY, CDR2 SVGAGI. Trimming removed 7 bases at V and 4 bases at J, with 10 bases between. The CDR3 extends over 13 amino acids. CDR3 sequence reads: CASKDRFNEKLFF. As DNA, the CDR3 is TGTGCCAGCAAAGACAGGTTTAATGAAAAACTGTTTTTT.

This rearrangement joins TRBV9 to TRBJ2-5; tentatively, D is TRBD2 (6 bases). Trimming removed 0 bases at V and 3 bases at J, with 12 bases between. Germline CDR1 is SGDLS and CDR2 is YYNGEE. The length of the CDR3 is 15 residues. The CDR3 nucleotides are TGTGCCAGCAGCGTAGCAGTGGGACTGAAAGAGACCCAGTACTTC. Its protein product is CASSVAVGLKETQYF.

Comments on this clone: One end of the junction is discordant with germline, which a read error may explain. V and J are TRBV7-7 and TRBJ2-5, with 7 nucleotides matching TRBD1. The CDR3 loop spans 17 amino acids. Germline assignment: CDR1 SSHAT and CDR2 FNYEAQ (reference sequence). This CDR3 is CASSRRTGTVDKETQYF. In DNA, the CDR3 is TGTGCTAGCAGCCGACGCACCGGGACAGTGGATAAAGAGACCCAGTACTTC.

The chain combines TRBV19 with TRBJ1-1; D remains unclear. The CDR3 runs 13 residues. The germline V gene encodes CDR1 LNHDA and CDR2 SQIVND (reference sequence). Between the trimmed V and J ends, which lost 5 bases and 4 bases, there was a span of 11 bases. CDR3 bases: TGTGCCAGTAGTGGCACCGGAGGCACTGAAGCTTTCTTT. Translated: CASSGTGGTEAFF.

The chain has TRBV7-2 and TRBJ1-1, with D uncertain. This CDR3 has 14 amino acids. Germline CDR1 reads SGHTA; CDR2 reads FQGNSA. V lost 1 base and J 6 bases, leaving 12 bases between the germline ends. In DNA form, the CDR3 reads TGTGCCAGCAGCTTAGGGGGAGGTCCAGCTGAAGCTTTCTTT. Translating it yields CASSLGGGPAEAFF.

The chain uses TRBV4-1 and TRBJ2-1; TRBD2 agrees at 8 bases. Germline lookup yields CDR1 MGHRA and CDR2 YSYEKL. Trimming removed 0 bases from V and 4 bases from J; junction bases left unmatched: 5. The CDR3 covers 16 residues. CDR3 amino acids: CASSQELAVTYNEQFF. The DNA for the CDR3 is TGCGCCAGCAGCCAAGAACTAGCGGTTACTTACAATGAGCAGTTCTTC.